These 7 T cell receptor beta chains were sequenced from one sample in a study of OX40 agonist ivuxolimab in advanced cancers. TCRdb keeps only in-frame clones here, not all; method: immunoSEQ multiplex PCR. The sample lists over 75,000 clones, about 90% seen once, with 1.5% to 2% in the top ten. The sample in question was CD4+ or CD8+ T cells sorted from blood, obtained in a trial of the OX40 agonist ivuxolimab. The receptors originated from an adult with an advanced solid tumor such as melanoma, head and neck, liver or kidney cancer.

V and J are TRBV19 and TRBJ2-7; D unclear. The V gene's germline CDR1 is LNHDA and CDR2 SQIVND (reference sequence). The CDR3 has 14 amino acids. Trimming took 3 bases from V and 2 from J, leaving 11 bases between them. CDR3 protein: CASSIGRNTYEQYF. CDR3 DNA sequence: TGTGCCAGTAGTATCGGTAGAAACACCTACGAGCAGTACTTC. The variable domain in full, with the rest retrieved from reference TRBV19 and TRBJ2-7, is DGGITQSPKYLFRKEGQNVTLSCEQNLNHDAMYWYRQDPGQGLRLIYYSQIVNDFQKGDIAEGYSVSREKKESFPLTVTSAQKNPTAFYLCASSIGRNTYEQYFGPGTRLTVT.

The chain carries TRBV29-1 and TRBJ2-2, with D possibly matching TRBD1 (5 bases). Germline assignment: CDR1 SQVTM and CDR2 ANQGSEA. This CDR3 has 11 amino acids. V lost 7 bases and J 4 bases, leaving 7 bases between the germline ends. The CDR3 DNA reads as TGCAGCGCCGACAGCACCGGGGAGCTGTTTTTT. Amino acids: CSADSTGELFF.

CDR3 bases: TGTGCCAGCAGCTTAGTCTCCGCTAGCGGGTCGAACACCGGGGAGCTGTTTTTT. This sequence encodes CASSLVSASGSNTGELFF. The chain has TRBV7-2 and TRBJ2-2; 8 bases are shared with TRBD2. Germline V gene lookup returns CDR1 SGHTA and CDR2 FQGNSA. The ends lost 1 base at V and 0 bases at J; junction bases unmatched: 7. This CDR3 has 18 residues. The full variable domain, in which reference TRBV7-2 and TRBJ2-2 provide the parts outside the CDR3, is GAGVSQSPSNKVTEKGKDVELRCDPISGHTALYWYRQSLGQGLEFLIYFQGNSAPDKSGLPSDRFSAERTGGSVSTLTIQRTQQEDSAVYLCASSLVSASGSNTGELFFGEGSRLTVL.

The V and J genes are TRBV5-1 and TRBJ2-5; tentatively, D is TRBD2 (6 bases). Germline assignment: CDR1 SGHRS and CDR2 YFSETQ. The CDR3 consists of 13 residues. Trimming pared 0 bases from V and 4 bases from J, leaving 7 bases between. The CDR3 sequence: CASSLGRGETQYF. The CDR3 bases are TGCGCCAGCAGCTTGGGGAGGGGAGAGACCCAGTACTTC.

This clone was counted only a few times. This chain joins TRBV6-4 and TRBJ2-1, with 10 bases lining up with TRBD2. V lost 3 bases to trimming and J lost 11 bases; unmatched junction nucleotides: 10. The CDR3 totals 15 residues. CDR1 MRHNA and CDR2 SNTAGT come from the germline V gene. The CDR3 bases are TGTGCCAGCAGTGAAGGCCTAGCGGGAGCGGGTAAGCAGTTCTTC. Translated: CASSEGLAGAGKQFF.

The count of this clone is one. This chain uses TRBV4-3 with TRBJ2-1; 7 bases are a match to TRBD2. V lost 0 bases, J lost 5 bases, and 7 bases stayed unmatched. This CDR3 region has 16 residues. Germline V gene data show CDR1 as LGHNA and CDR2 as YSLEER. CDR3 sequence (DNA): TGCGCCAGCAGCCAAGATCCCCTAGCGGCCCACAATGAGCAGTTCTTC. The encoded protein is CASSQDPLAAHNEQFF.

J is TRBJ2-7 and V is TRBV11-1; 10 bases fit TRBD2. The ends lost 1 base at V and 1 base at J; junction bases unmatched: 7. In germline, CDR1 is SGHAT, CDR2 FQDESV (reference sequence). This CDR3 has 17 amino acids. CDR3 bases: TGTGCCAGCAGCTTAGGAGCAGCGGGAGGGATTTCCTACGAGCAGTACTTC. Encoded protein: CASSLGAAGGISYEQYF.